The 30 T cell receptor beta chains given below trace back to one sample, sequenced in a study of T-cell reconstitution after alpha-beta-depleted transplantation in children. During its preparation, the TCRbeta library received unique molecular identifiers. TCRdb analysed the PCR reads with MiXCR anew, one entry per CDR3 protein. In the table there are around 800,000 distinct CDR3 sequences, under 20% of which are singletons. The starting material was PBMCs, mostly from graft donor cells, obtained 360 days after TCRalphabeta/CD19-depleted stem cell transplant. All receptors derive from a male patient between 5 and 17 years old who had a stem cell transplant for acute lymphoblastic leukemia, so the T cells may come from the graft donor.

This clonotype showed up just a few times. This chain links TRBV7-9 with TRBJ2-7; tentatively, D is TRBD2 (5 bases). Trimming cost V 7 bases and J 4 bases, with 20 bases left between them. This CDR3 region has 15 residues. CDR1 and CDR2 from the germline V gene are SEHNR and FQNEAQ (reference sequence). The CDR3 protein is CASTPAGGEWYEQYF. The CDR3 DNA follows: TGTGCCAGCACGCCCGCGGGTGGGGAGTGGTACGAGCAGTACTTC.

This clonotype was counted a few times. J is TRBJ1-6 and V is TRBV20-1; 9 positions agree with TRBD1. The CDR3 loop spans 16 amino acids. Germline V gene data show CDR1 as DFQATT and CDR2 as SNEGSKA (reference sequence). The junction had 15 bases not matched to a gene; V was cut back by 6 bases and J by 9 bases. The CDR3 DNA follows: TGCAGTGCGCGTCCGGGACAGGGTGAACAAAGTTCACCCCTCCACTTT. Its protein product is CSARPGQGEQSSPLHF.

Only a few counts were recorded for this clonotype. The chain uses TRBV10-2 and TRBJ2-1; 13 bases align to TRBD2. J gave up 3 bases and V 4 bases, and 6 bases lay outside the gene matches. This CDR3 comprises 17 residues. Germline CDR1 and CDR2: WSHSY and SAAADI. The CDR3 DNA reads as TGCGCCAGCAGTGGACTAGCGGGAGGACAATTCTACAATGAGCAGTTCTTC. Its protein is CASSGLAGGQFYNEQFF.

This clonotype was found many times. V gene TRBV4-2 combines with J gene TRBJ2-5; unclear D gene. In germline, CDR1 is LGHNA, CDR2 YNFKEQ. V shed 1 base and J shed 1 base, with 10 bases lying between them. The CDR3 has 15 amino acids. The chain's CDR3 is CASSQGVTTQETQYF. The CDR3 region has the DNA TGTGCCAGCAGCCAAGGAGTAACCACCCAAGAGACCCAGTACTTC.

This clonotype was seen a handful of times. J is TRBJ2-3 and V is TRBV2; TRBD2 might be the D (6 bases). V lost 6 bases to trimming and J lost 0 bases, with 10 bases between them. CDR3 length: 14 residues. Germline CDR1 is SNHLY and CDR2 is FYNNEI. CDR3 nucleotides: TGTGCCAGCAGGGACTACCTTAGCACAGATACGCAGTATTTT. This gives the protein CASRDYLSTDTQYF.

J is TRBJ2-5 and V is TRBV4-2; D is unclear. The CDR3 is 16 residues long. Germline V gives CDR1 LGHNA, CDR2 YNFKEQ. The germline V and J ends were trimmed by 4 bases and 4 bases, with 19 bases remaining between them. The CDR3 coding sequence is TGTGCCAGCAGCCCCCGGCAGGAGTTACACGCAGAGACCCAGTACTTC. Residues: CASSPRQELHAETQYF.

This clonotype was seen ten or more times. This chain joins TRBV9 and TRBJ2-3; maybe TRBD2 (6 bases). Per the germline V gene, CDR1 is SGDLS and CDR2 is YYNGEE. V lost 0 bases and J lost 6, with 14 bases in between. This CDR3 has 15 residues. CDR3 nucleotides: TGTGCCAGCAGCGTAGCGGGGCGGGACGCCGATACGCAGTATTTT. This gives the protein CASSVAGRDADTQYF.

This clonotype was seen many times. V gene TRBV10-3 combines with J gene TRBJ2-3; D ambiguous. The CDR3 loop spans 13 amino acids. The V and J ends lost 8 bases and 3 bases respectively, with 12 bases between them. The V gene's germline CDR1 is ENHRY and CDR2 SYGVKD. The CDR3 coding sequence is TGTGCCATCGGATCAGGAGAGACAGATACGCAGTATTTT. This encodes CAIGSGETDTQYF.

This chain joins TRBV10-3 and TRBJ2-7; D is perhaps TRBD1 or TRBD2 (6 bases each). CDR1 and CDR2 from the germline V gene are ENHRY and SYGVKD. With 3 bases removed from V and 2 bases from J, the gap between germline ends came to 14 bases. The CDR3 totals 15 residues. The CDR3 DNA reads as TGTGCCATCAGTGATCCGGGGGCGACCACCTACGAGCAGTACTTC. Its protein product is CAISDPGATTYEQYF.

This clonotype was picked up a small number of times. The chain is built from TRBV10-3 and TRBJ1-1; D uncertain. CDR3 size: 14 residues. With 3 bases removed from V and 0 bases from J, the gap between germline ends came to 8 bases. Germline CDR1 and CDR2: ENHRY and SYGVKD. CDR3 nucleotide sequence: TGTGCCATCAGTGACAGTTTTATGAACACTGAAGCTTTCTTT. Its protein is CAISDSFMNTEAFF.

This clonotype has a handful of counts. The rearrangement joins TRBV12-3 or TRBV12-4 to TRBJ2-2; D is possibly TRBD1 or TRBD2 (5 bases each). The CDR3 covers 13 residues. Trimming shortened V by 4 bases and J by 11 bases, and 14 bases separated the two germline ends. The CDR3 nucleotides are TGTGCCAGCAGTTCGGGACGTAACCGAGAGCTGTTTTTT. This sequence encodes CASSSGRNRELFF.

This clonotype showed up just a few times. The rearrangement uses TRBV3-1 and TRBJ2-7, with D tentatively TRBD1 (5 bases). The CDR3 runs 15 residues. With 1 base removed from V and 3 bases from J, the gap between germline ends came to 13 bases. CDR1 LGHDT and CDR2 YNNKEL come from the germline V gene (reference sequence). CDR3 region: CASSQVSRARYEQYF. In DNA form, the CDR3 reads TGTGCCAGCAGCCAAGTCTCCAGGGCCCGCTACGAGCAGTACTTC.

The chain has TRBV18 and TRBJ2-7; 7 bases agree with TRBD2. Germline loops: CDR1 KGHSH, CDR2 LQKENI. Trimming removed 0 bases from V and 2 bases from J; junction bases left unmatched: 4. The CDR3 runs to 15 residues. The CDR3 DNA is TGTGCCAGCTCACCACCGAGCGGGACTGCCTACGAGCAGTACTTC. It codes for CASSPPSGTAYEQYF.

Here the CDR3 reads CSARVAQGNTGELFF. In DNA, the CDR3 is TGCAGTGCTAGAGTGGCACAGGGGAACACCGGGGAGCTGTTTTTT. The rearrangement joins TRBV20-1 to TRBJ2-2; weak D call: TRBD1 (6 bases). This CDR3 region has 15 residues. Germline loops: CDR1 DFQATT, CDR2 SNEGSKA (reference sequence). V shed 1 base and J shed 1 base, with 10 bases lying between them.

Only a few counts were recorded for this clonotype. The chain uses TRBV15 and TRBJ2-3; D perhaps matches TRBD1 (7 bases). Trimming removed 0 bases at V and 0 bases at J, with 22 bases between. The CDR3 loop spans 20 amino acids. The germline CDR1 and CDR2 sequences are LNHNV and YYDKDF (reference sequence). As DNA, the CDR3 is TGTGCCACCAGCAGAGATCTTATTTCACAGGGGAGGACTAGCACAGATACGCAGTATTTT. The encoded protein is CATSRDLISQGRTSTDTQYF.

The table lists this clonotype with a few counts. This sequence joins TRBV25-1 and TRBJ2-3; 10 nucleotides align to TRBD2. This CDR3 comprises 18 residues. Trimming cost V 0 bases and J 5 bases; bases outside gene matches: 11. Germline V gene data show CDR1 as MGHDK and CDR2 as SYGVNS. CDR3 amino acids: CASSEYWRSGRAQDTQYF. The CDR3, as DNA: TGTGCCAGCAGTGAATATTGGAGGAGCGGGAGGGCCCAAGATACGCAGTATTTT. The full variable domain, rest sourced from reference TRBV25-1 and TRBJ2-3, is EADIYQTPRYLVIGTGKKITLECSQTMGHDKMYWYQQDPGMELHLIHYSYGVNSTEKGDLSSESTVSRIRTEHFPLTLESARPSHTSQYLCASSEYWRSGRAQDTQYFGPGTRLTVL.

The table lists this clonotype with a few counts. The chain uses TRBV29-1 and TRBJ2-2; D unclear. Germline V gives CDR1 SQVTM, CDR2 ANQGSEA. The CDR3 is 14 residues long. The ends were cut back, 5 bases at V and 5 bases at J, with 15 bases in the middle. The DNA for the CDR3 is TGCAGCGTTAGTGTACACGGTGTAACCGGGGAGCTGTTTTTT. Amino acids: CSVSVHGVTGELFF.

This clonotype was counted ten times or more. The CDR3 is CASSQRQGARDTQYF. The CDR3 coding sequence is TGCGCCAGCAGCCAGAGACAGGGGGCTAGAGATACGCAGTATTTT. The V and J genes are TRBV5-1 and TRBJ2-3; TRBD1 matches 10 bases. The V gene's germline CDR1 is SGHRS and CDR2 YFSETQ. The CDR3 has 15 residues. J was trimmed by 5 bases and V by 4 bases; bases with no gene match: 7.

This clonotype was recorded a few times. The CDR3 DNA follows: TGCGCCAGCAGCCATCTTAGAAACTATGGCTACACCTTC. As protein: CASSHLRNYGYTF. The V gene is TRBV4-1, the J gene TRBJ1-2; D not resolved. This CDR3 has 13 amino acids. Germline CDR1 reads MGHRA; CDR2 reads YSYEKL. Trimming removed 3 bases at V and 2 bases at J, with 7 bases between.

This clonotype was recorded a few times. This chain uses TRBV11-2 with TRBJ2-7; TRBD2 aligns across 10 bases. The V segment lost 8 bases and the J segment 0 bases; nucleotides outside the gene matches: 10. The CDR3 runs to 16 residues. The V gene's germline CDR1 is SGHAT and CDR2 FQNNGV. The CDR3 reads CASFGPGLAASYEQYF. For the CDR3, the DNA is TGTGCCAGCTTCGGCCCTGGACTAGCGGCCTCCTACGAGCAGTACTTC.

The rearrangement joins TRBV6-5 to TRBJ1-6; 12 nucleotides align to TRBD1. The CDR3 length is 14 residues. Losses at the gene ends were 4 bases for V and 11 bases for J; bases not matched to a gene: 3. Germline lookup yields CDR1 MNHEY and CDR2 SVGAGI. CDR3 sequence: CASSWGQGATPLHF. Written as DNA, the CDR3 is TGTGCCAGCAGTTGGGGACAGGGGGCTACACCCCTCCACTTT.

This chain joins TRBV7-6 and TRBJ1-3; D unclear. The CDR3 is 13 amino acids. The germline V gene has CDR1 SGHVS and CDR2 FNYEAQ. Trimming cost V 5 bases and J 4 bases, with 9 bases left between them. CDR3 region: CASSPSHGNTIYF. The CDR3 coding sequence is TGTGCCAGCAGCCCTAGTCACGGAAACACCATATATTTT.

The V and J genes are TRBV2 and TRBJ1-5, with D perhaps TRBD1 (6 bases). There are 15 residues in the CDR3. V shed 6 bases and J shed 0 bases, with 12 bases lying between them. Germline lookup yields CDR1 SNHLY and CDR2 FYNNEI. Written as DNA, the CDR3 is TGTGCCAGCAGGACCCAGGGGTATAGCAATCAGCCCCAGCATTTT. This codes for CASRTQGYSNQPQHF.

The genes are TRBV2 and TRBJ2-1; the match to TRBD2 covers 9 bases. Germline CDR1 reads SNHLY; CDR2 reads FYNNEI. The ends lost 7 bases at V and 6 bases at J; junction bases unmatched: 7. The CDR3 sequence is 14 residues long. The CDR3: CASNIPSGANEQFF. Here the CDR3 DNA reads TGTGCCAGCAATATACCTAGCGGGGCCAATGAGCAGTTCTTC.

This clonotype occurred a few times. This chain joins TRBV7-9 and TRBJ1-1; D unclear. Germline V gene sequence: CDR1 SEHNR, CDR2 FQNEAQ (reference sequence). The V end lost 8 bases, the J end lost 7 bases, and 20 bases lay between the germline ends. This CDR3 contains 14 residues. CDR3 loop: CASAPGGHKGEAFF. The CDR3 DNA reads as TGTGCCAGCGCCCCCGGAGGGCACAAGGGTGAAGCTTTCTTT.

This clonotype was counted only a few times. The rearrangement links TRBV10-3 to TRBJ2-1; 10 positions match TRBD2. Per germline, CDR1 ENHRY and CDR2 SYGVKD. The CDR3 is 18 amino acids. V shed 0 bases and J 6 bases; nucleotides not matched to a gene: 11. The chain's CDR3 is CAISESGGLAGARNEQFF. CDR3 coding DNA: TGTGCCATCAGTGAGTCTGGAGGGCTAGCGGGAGCTCGCAATGAGCAGTTCTTC.

Many counts were recorded for this clonotype. The chain carries TRBV29-1 and TRBJ2-1; a possible D gene is TRBD2 (5 bases). In germline, CDR1 is SQVTM, CDR2 ANQGSEA. V was cut by 0 bases and J by 15 bases, with 18 bases left in between. The CDR3 totals 13 residues. For the CDR3, the DNA is TGCAGCGTTGAAGATCCCGGACTCTCAGGAGGGTTCTTC. Residues: CSVEDPGLSGGFF.

This clonotype has only a few counts. J is TRBJ1-5 and V is TRBV20-1; 7 bases agree with TRBD1. The CDR3 runs 14 residues. V trimming: 2 bases; J trimming: 1 base; junction bases outside the gene matches: 2. The germline CDR1 and CDR2 sequences are DFQATT and SNEGSKA (reference sequence). CDR3 nucleotide sequence: TGCAGTGCTAGAACAGGGGACAGCAATCAGCCCCAGCATTTT. Protein sequence: CSARTGDSNQPQHF.

This clonotype was seen more than once but under ten times. The chain recombines TRBV19 with TRBJ2-5; a weak D match, TRBD2 (5 bases). Germline V gene sequence: CDR1 LNHDA, CDR2 SQIVND (reference sequence). The CDR3 runs 16 residues. V shed 4 bases and J shed 1 base, with 16 bases lying between them. CDR3 bases: TGTGCCAGTAGTAGCGCCATAGCGTCTACCCAAGAGACCCAGTACTTC. This translates into CASSSAIASTQETQYF.

In this sample, this clonotype turned up a few times. The V call is TRBV7-9, the J call TRBJ2-2; tentative D call: TRBD2 (6 bases). Looked up from germline, CDR1 is SEHNR and CDR2 is FQNEAQ (reference sequence). Trimming took off 5 bases at V and 1 base at J, with 11 bases between the two ends. The CDR3 contains 15 residues. The CDR3: CASSIRAGNTGELFF. CDR3 nucleotides: TGTGCCAGCAGCATCCGAGCGGGGAACACCGGGGAGCTGTTTTTT.